This TCR beta chain derives from a study of Tregs in tolerant kidney transplant recipients. Study results and caveats: Tolerant patients' donor-specific Tregs expanded beyond overall Tregs, suggesting antigen-driven growth. No direct test of biological reproducibility was done here. For some patients, primers changed over time, blocking nucleotide-level comparison.

Details on this clone: What it recognizes is unknown.

Recipients received nonmyeloablative bone marrow transplants from related graft donors, with transient mixed chimerism. Unstimulated regulatory T cells (CD4+CD25+CD127-), CD4+CD25- non-regulatory cells, CD4 and CD8 cells were FACS-sorted from thawed PBMCs. Libraries were prepared by immunoSEQ multiplex PCR; TCRdb keeps only in-frame clonotypes and omits some of them. The data contain roughly 64,000 clones, roughly 86% of them seen just once; the ten biggest clones take up around 4.1%. Trimming removed 1 base from V and 4 bases from J; junction bases left unmatched: 3. Germline V gives CDR1 MDHEN, CDR2 SYDVKM. This CDR3 contains 16 residues.

The chain employs TRBV28 and TRBJ1-5, with 11 bases lining up with TRBD1. This sample comprised CD4+ T cells from blood (PBMCs), obtained 6 months after the transplant. The receptor was isolated from a human patient who received a combined kidney and bone marrow transplant. T cells may partly derive from the graft donor. The chain's CDR3 is CASSLFGTGGNQPQHF. The CDR3 DNA sequence: TGTGCCAGCAGTTTATTCGGGACAGGGGGGAATCAGCCCCAGCATTTT. Together with reference TRBV28 and TRBJ1-5, the CDR3 gives the full variable domain: DVKVTQSSRYLVKRTGEKVFLECVQDMDHENMFWYRQDPGLGLRLIYFSYDVKMKEKGDIPEGYSVSREKKERFSLILESASTNQTSMYLCASSLFGTGGNQPQHFGDGTRLSIL.